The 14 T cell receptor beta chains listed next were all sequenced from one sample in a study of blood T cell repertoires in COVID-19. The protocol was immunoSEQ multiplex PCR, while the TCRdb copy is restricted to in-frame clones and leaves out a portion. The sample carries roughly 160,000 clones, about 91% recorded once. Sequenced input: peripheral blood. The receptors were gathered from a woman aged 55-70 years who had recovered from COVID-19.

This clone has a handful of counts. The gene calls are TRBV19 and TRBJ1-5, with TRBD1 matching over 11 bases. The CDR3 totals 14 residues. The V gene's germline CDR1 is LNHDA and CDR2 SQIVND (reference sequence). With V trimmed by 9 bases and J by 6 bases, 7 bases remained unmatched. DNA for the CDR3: TGTGCCAGCTCCGGGACAGGGGGTAGTCAGCCCCAGCATTTT. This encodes CASSGTGGSQPQHF.

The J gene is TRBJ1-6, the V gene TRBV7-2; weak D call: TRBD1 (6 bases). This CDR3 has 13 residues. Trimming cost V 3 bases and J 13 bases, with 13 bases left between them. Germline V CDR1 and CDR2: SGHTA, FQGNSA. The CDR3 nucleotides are TGTGCCAGCAGCTTGCAGGGGCGGTCGCCCCTCCACTTT. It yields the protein CASSLQGRSPLHF.

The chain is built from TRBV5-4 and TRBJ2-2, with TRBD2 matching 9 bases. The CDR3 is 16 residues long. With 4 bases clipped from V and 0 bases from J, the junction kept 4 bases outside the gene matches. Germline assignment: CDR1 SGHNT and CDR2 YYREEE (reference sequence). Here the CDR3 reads CASSRGGGANTGELFF. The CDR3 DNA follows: TGTGCCAGCAGCCGCGGGGGGGGCGCGAACACCGGGGAGCTGTTTTTT.

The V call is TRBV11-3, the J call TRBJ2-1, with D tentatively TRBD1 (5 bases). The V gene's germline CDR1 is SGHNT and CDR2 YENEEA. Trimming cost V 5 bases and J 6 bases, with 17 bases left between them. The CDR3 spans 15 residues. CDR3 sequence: CASSPGLVRGNEQFF. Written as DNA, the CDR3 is TGTGCCAGCAGCCCAGGATTAGTAAGGGGCAATGAGCAGTTCTTC.

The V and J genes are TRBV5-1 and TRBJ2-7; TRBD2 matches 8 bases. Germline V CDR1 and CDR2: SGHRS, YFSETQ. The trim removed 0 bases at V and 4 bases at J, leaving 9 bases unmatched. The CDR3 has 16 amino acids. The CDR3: CASSLVSGGTNYEQYF. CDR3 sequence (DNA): TGCGCCAGCAGCTTGGTATCGGGGGGGACCAATTACGAGCAGTACTTC.

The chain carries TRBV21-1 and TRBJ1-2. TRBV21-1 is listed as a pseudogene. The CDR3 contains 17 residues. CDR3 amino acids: CASNPQRDHQGNYGYTF. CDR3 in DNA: TGTGCCAGCAACCCTCAACGGGATCATCAAGGGAACTATGGCTACACCTTC.

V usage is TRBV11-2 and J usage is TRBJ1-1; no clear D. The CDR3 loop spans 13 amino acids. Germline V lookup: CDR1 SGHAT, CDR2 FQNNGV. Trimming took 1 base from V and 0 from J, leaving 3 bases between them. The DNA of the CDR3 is TGTGCCAGCAGCTTAGGAGTGAACACTGAAGCTTTCTTT. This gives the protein CASSLGVNTEAFF.

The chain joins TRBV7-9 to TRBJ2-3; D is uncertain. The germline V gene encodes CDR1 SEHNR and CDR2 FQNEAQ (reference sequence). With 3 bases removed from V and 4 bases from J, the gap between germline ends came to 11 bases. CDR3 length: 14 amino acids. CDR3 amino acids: CASSFGFQADTQYF. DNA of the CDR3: TGTGCCAGCAGCTTTGGGTTTCAGGCAGATACGCAGTATTTT.

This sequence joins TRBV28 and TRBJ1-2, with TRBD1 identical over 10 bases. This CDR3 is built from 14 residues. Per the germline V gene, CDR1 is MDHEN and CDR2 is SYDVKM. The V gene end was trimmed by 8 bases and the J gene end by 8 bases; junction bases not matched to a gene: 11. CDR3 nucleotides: TGTGCCAGCGCCACTCGGGACAGGGGTCTCGGCTACACCTTC. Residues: CASATRDRGLGYTF.

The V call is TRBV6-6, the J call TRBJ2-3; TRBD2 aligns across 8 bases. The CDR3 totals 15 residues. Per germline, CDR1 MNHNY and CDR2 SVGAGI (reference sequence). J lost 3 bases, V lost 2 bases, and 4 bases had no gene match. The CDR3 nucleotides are TGTGCCAGCAGTTACGACGGGGGGGCAACAGATACGCAGTATTTT. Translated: CASSYDGGATDTQYF.

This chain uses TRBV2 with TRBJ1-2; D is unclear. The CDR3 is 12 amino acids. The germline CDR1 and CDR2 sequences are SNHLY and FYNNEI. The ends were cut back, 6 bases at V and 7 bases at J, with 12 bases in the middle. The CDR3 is CASSPPPSGYTF. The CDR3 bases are TGTGCCAGCAGCCCCCCCCCGTCTGGCTACACCTTC.

CDR3 in amino acids: CASSLNRGSYNEQFF. The CDR3 DNA is TGTGCCAGCAGCTTAAATAGGGGCTCCTACAATGAGCAGTTCTTC. The chain combines TRBV11-3 with TRBJ2-1, with D possibly matching TRBD1 (5 bases). V was trimmed by 2 bases and J by 0 bases, leaving 8 bases between them. This CDR3 has 15 amino acids. The germline V gene has CDR1 SGHNT and CDR2 YENEEA. The variable domain in full, with the rest retrieved from reference TRBV11-3 and TRBJ2-1, is EAGVVQSPRYKIIEKKQPVAFWCNPISGHNTLYWYLQNLGQGPELLIRYENEEAVDDSQLPKDRFSAERLKGVDSTLKIQPAELGDSAVYLCASSLNRGSYNEQFFGPGTRLTVL.

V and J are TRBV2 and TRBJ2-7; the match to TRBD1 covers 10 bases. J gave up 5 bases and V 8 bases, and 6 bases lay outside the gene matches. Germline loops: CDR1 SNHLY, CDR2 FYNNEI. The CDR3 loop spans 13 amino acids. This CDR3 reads CASVRDRGHEQYF. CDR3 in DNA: TGTGCCAGCGTCCGGGACAGGGGACACGAGCAGTACTTC. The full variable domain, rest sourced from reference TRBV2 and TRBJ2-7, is EPEVTQTPSHQVTQMGQEVILRCVPISNHLYFYWYRQILGQKVEFLVSFYNNEISEKSEIFDDQFSVERPDGSNFTLKIRSTKLEDSAMYFCASVRDRGHEQYFGPGTRLTVT.

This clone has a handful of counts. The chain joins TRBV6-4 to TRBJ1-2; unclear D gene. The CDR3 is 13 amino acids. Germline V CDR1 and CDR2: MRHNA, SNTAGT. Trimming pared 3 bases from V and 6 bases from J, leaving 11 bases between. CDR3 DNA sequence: TGTGCCAGCAGTGAGGCAGGATACCATGGCTACACCTTC. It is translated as CASSEAGYHGYTF.